This TCR beta chain was sequenced during a study of cytomegalovirus exposure and HLA in healthy donors. General study points: Sequence variants that were highly shared formed a cluster that was likely a sequencing artifact. Later analysis identified about 15,000 TCR beta sequences associated with HLA alleles, using a false discovery rate threshold of 0.05.

V lost 4 bases and J 2 bases, leaving 6 bases between the germline ends. Per germline, CDR1 LNHDA and CDR2 SQIVND (reference sequence). This CDR3 has 12 amino acids. A note on this clone: Its antigen is still unknown.

It was with 60 Vbeta and 13 Jbeta primers that the PCR ran. TCRdb's table, derived via immunoSEQ multiplex PCR, lists solely in-frame clones and lacks some. The repertoire holds about 140,000 clones, around 66% seen once, with 6.5% in the top ten. V is TRBV19 and J is TRBJ2-7, with D perhaps matching TRBD2 (5 bases). The sequencing input was PBMCs. The source is a woman in her sixties or seventies in good health and CMV-seronegative. The CDR3 region is CASSTGTYEQYF. In DNA form, the CDR3 reads TGTGCCAGTAGTACCGGGACCTACGAGCAGTACTTC. Drawing the rest from reference TRBV19 and TRBJ2-7, the complete variable domain is DGGITQSPKYLFRKEGQNVTLSCEQNLNHDAMYWYRQDPGQGLRLIYYSQIVNDFQKGDIAEGYSVSREKKESFPLTVTSAQKNPTAFYLCASSTGTYEQYFGPGTRLTVT.